The 5 T cell receptor beta chains in this list originate from one sample, sequenced in a study of CD8 T cell repertoires and HIV-1 epitope variants. Clones were sequenced by immunoSEQ multiplex PCR, and TCRdb holds only the in-frame ones, with some missing. The table has about 90,000 clones, almost 75% seen once. Sample: uncultured baseline CD8+ T cells from peripheral blood mononuclear cells (PBMCs). These receptors all come from a male donor with HIV.

This clone was seen once. This chain connects TRBV21-1 to TRBJ2-3; TRBD2, the table's D call, lacks a check against the DNA. TRBV21-1 represents a pseudogene. The CDR3 has 17 amino acids. The CDR3 protein is CASSKNPTSGGTDTQYF. CDR3 in DNA: TGTGCCAGCAGCAAAAACCCTACTAGCGGGGGCACAGATACGCAGTATTTT.

This clone has a handful of counts. This CDR3 reads CASSDASGSTDTQYF. The CDR3 DNA sequence: TGTGCCAGCAGTGACGCTAGCGGGAGCACAGATACGCAGTATTTT. The chain recombines TRBV6-4 with TRBJ2-3, with TRBD2 matching over 8 bases. Germline loops: CDR1 MRHNA, CDR2 SNTAGT. V lost 2 bases, J lost 0 bases, and 1 base stayed unmatched. This CDR3 spans 15 amino acids.

The chain links TRBV7-3 to TRBJ1-6; D ambiguous. The germline gives CDR1 SGHTA, CDR2 FQGTGA. The V gene lost 5 bases and the J gene lost 14 bases, with 16 bases spanning the gap. This CDR3 spans 13 amino acids. In nucleotides, the CDR3 is TGTGCCAGCAGCATAAACCCTCAAGAGGCCCTCCACTTT. Amino acid sequence: CASSINPQEALHF.

The chain uses TRBV7-2 and TRBJ2-3; a possible D gene is TRBD2 (5 bases). Germline loops: CDR1 SGHTA, CDR2 FQGNSA. The CDR3 is made up of 14 amino acids. V lost 8 bases and J lost 6, with 18 bases in between. The CDR3 loop is CASGRGSDGDTQYF. CDR3 in DNA: TGTGCCAGCGGACGGGGAAGCGACGGGGATACGCAGTATTTT.

Only one count was recorded for this clone. The chain is built from TRBV30 and TRBJ2-7; D may match TRBD1 or TRBD2 (5 bases each). The germline CDR1 and CDR2 sequences are GTSNPN and SVGIG (reference sequence). V dropped 1 base and J dropped 6 bases, with 13 bases sitting between them. CDR3 length: 13 amino acids. CDR3 in DNA: TGTGCCTGGAGTGAGGGGAATCGGGGCGAGCAGTACTTC. Translation: CAWSEGNRGEQYF.